The 21 T cell receptor beta chains below were found in one sample sequenced in a study of blood T cell repertoires in COVID-19. Sequenced by immunoSEQ multiplex PCR; TCRdb stores in-frame clones only, minus some. The sample has 240,000 or so clones, about four fifths seen once; the top ten hold approximately 3.2%. Sequencing used peripheral blood. These receptors all come from a woman under 30 with acute or convalescent COVID-19.

The chain carries TRBV4-1 and TRBJ2-7, with 8 nucleotides matching TRBD2. V was pared by 0 bases and J by 3 bases, with 4 bases of the junction left unmatched. Germline V lookup: CDR1 MGHRA, CDR2 YSYEKL. This CDR3 has 15 amino acids. The CDR3 nucleotides read TGCGCCAGCAGCCAAGAATGGCTAGCGGGCTACGAGCAGTACTTC. Amino acids: CASSQEWLAGYEQYF.

The chain has TRBV4-3 and TRBJ1-1, with a possible D match to TRBD1 (6 bases). The V gene lost 0 bases and the J gene lost 10 bases, with 12 bases spanning the gap. Germline V CDR1 and CDR2: LGHNA, YSLEER. The CDR3 has 13 residues. The CDR3 region is CASSQDRGRGAFF. In nucleotides, the CDR3 is TGCGCCAGCAGCCAAGATAGGGGGAGGGGAGCTTTCTTT.

The V call is TRBV11-2, the J call TRBJ2-4; possible D gene TRBD2, 5 bases. The CDR3 is 16 residues long. Germline loops: CDR1 SGHAT, CDR2 FQNNGV. Trimming took 5 bases from V and 1 from J, leaving 15 bases between them. This CDR3 is CASSPDDIAAKNIQYF. The CDR3, as DNA: TGTGCCAGCAGCCCCGACGATATAGCGGCCAAAAACATTCAGTACTTC.

The chain joins TRBV6-5 to TRBJ1-4, with a possible D match to TRBD1 (5 bases). The ends were cut back, 7 bases at V and 4 bases at J, with 13 bases in the middle. Germline assignment: CDR1 MNHEY and CDR2 SVGAGI. This CDR3 has 14 amino acids. The CDR3 nucleotides read TGTGCCAGCAAACCTGGACACAGTAATGAAAAACTGTTTTTT. This translates into CASKPGHSNEKLFF.

V and J are TRBV6-5 and TRBJ1-2; tentative D call: TRBD1 (6 bases). CDR1 and CDR2 from the germline V gene are MNHEY and SVGAGI. V lost 4 bases, J lost 8 bases, and 11 bases lay in between. The CDR3 runs to 12 residues. CDR3 bases: TGTGCCAGCAGTTTCAGGGGTCGGGGCTACACCTTC. It is translated as CASSFRGRGYTF.

This clone was recorded many times. The CDR3 nucleotides are TGCGCCAGCAGCCTCTGGGGGGGTGGAAACACCATATATTTT. Encoded protein: CASSLWGGGNTIYF. The chain employs TRBV5-1 and TRBJ1-3; D might be TRBD1 (5 bases). Germline-derived CDR1 and CDR2 are SGHRS and YFSETQ. V was trimmed by 4 bases and J by 3 bases, leaving 11 bases between them. The CDR3 has 14 amino acids. The variable domain in full, with the rest retrieved from reference TRBV5-1 and TRBJ1-3, is KAGVTQTPRYLIKTRGQQVTLSCSPISGHRSVSWYQQTPGQGLQFLFEYFSETQRNKGNFPGRFSGRQFSNSRSEMNVSTLELGDSALYLCASSLWGGGNTIYFGEGSWLTVV.

The chain joins TRBV27 to TRBJ2-7, with D unresolved. This CDR3 region has 13 residues. V was cut by 6 bases and J by 2 bases, with 11 bases left in between. Germline V gives CDR1 MNHEY, CDR2 SMNVEV (reference sequence). The CDR3 DNA is TGTGCCAGCAGACTATCACCGACCTACGAGCAGTACTTC. It encodes CASRLSPTYEQYF.

J is TRBJ2-7 and V is TRBV28; weak D call: TRBD2 (5 bases). V lost 5 bases and J lost 3, with 11 bases in between. CDR1 is MDHEN, CDR2 SYDVKM, per germline. The CDR3 has 13 residues. The CDR3 reads CASSLRAFYEQYF. CDR3 nucleotide sequence: TGTGCCAGCAGTCTGCGGGCTTTCTACGAGCAGTACTTC.

CDR3 sequence reads: CASRSLTGSYNEQFF. CDR3 nucleotides: TGCGCCAGCAGGTCCTTGACGGGGTCCTACAATGAGCAGTTCTTC. This chain uses TRBV5-1 with TRBJ2-1; TRBD2 is a possible D gene (5 bases). V lost 5 bases and J 1 base, leaving 13 bases between the germline ends. CDR3 length equals 15 residues. Germline CDR1 reads SGHRS; CDR2 reads YFSETQ.

This sequence joins TRBV9 and TRBJ2-1, with D unclear. Between the trimmed V and J ends, which lost 0 bases and 5 bases, there was a span of 12 bases. Germline CDR1 SGDLS, CDR2 YYNGEE. The CDR3 runs 15 residues. The CDR3 DNA follows: TGTGCCAGCAGCGTAGAGGTAGCTCACAACAATGAGCAGTTCTTC. Translation gives CASSVEVAHNNEQFF.

As concerns this clone: One end of the junction varies from germline; a read error may be responsible. The chain recombines TRBV18 with TRBJ2-2; TRBD1 is a possible D gene (6 bases). There are 16 residues in the CDR3. CDR1 is KGHSH, CDR2 LQKENI, per germline. The CDR3 loop is CASSPQGQLNTEELFF. The DNA of the CDR3 is TGTGCCAGCTCACCCCAAGGACAGCTGAACACCGAGGAGCTGTTTTTT. Combining the CDR3 with reference TRBV18 and TRBJ2-2 gives the whole variable domain NAGVMQNPRHLVRRRGQEARLRCSPMKGHSHVYWYRQLPEEGLKFMVYLQKENIIDESGMPKERFSAEFPKEGPSILRIQQVVRGDSAAYFCASSPQGQLNTEELFFGEGSRLTVL.

The chain links TRBV27 to TRBJ1-6; TRBD1 agrees at 11 bases. This CDR3 spans 15 amino acids. The V segment lost 3 bases and the J segment 9 bases; nucleotides outside the gene matches: 4. CDR1 MNHEY and CDR2 SMNVEV come from the germline V gene (reference sequence). The CDR3 bases are TGTGCCAGCAGTTTCTCCGGGACAGGGGGTTCACCCCTCCACTTT. Translating it yields CASSFSGTGGSPLHF.

This clone came up once. This chain connects TRBV7-9 to TRBJ2-7; D possibly corresponds to TRBD1 (6 bases). Trimming cost V 4 bases and J 1 base, with 17 bases left between them. Germline CDR1 is SEHNR and CDR2 is FQNEAQ (reference sequence). The length of the CDR3 is 16 residues. CDR3 in DNA: TGTGCCAGCAGCTCTGTGTTCAGGGGTTTGTCCTACGAGCAGTACTTC. It encodes CASSSVFRGLSYEQYF.

V usage is TRBV28 and J usage is TRBJ1-1, with D possibly matching TRBD1 (6 bases). V was trimmed by 5 bases and J by 5 bases, leaving 15 bases between them. Per the germline V gene, CDR1 is MDHEN and CDR2 is SYDVKM. The CDR3 is 14 residues long. Here the CDR3 DNA reads TGTGCCAGCAGTCGCGGAGGGGGGGCGACTGAAGCTTTCTTT. Amino acids: CASSRGGGATEAFF.

The chain has TRBV2 and TRBJ1-1, with 9 bases identical to TRBD1. Germline CDR1 reads SNHLY; CDR2 reads FYNNEI. The V gene end was trimmed by 7 bases and the J gene end by 1 base; junction bases not matched to a gene: 7. The CDR3 is 15 residues long. This CDR3 reads CASKLSDRGNTEAFF. CDR3 in DNA: TGTGCCAGCAAGTTATCGGACAGGGGGAACACTGAAGCTTTCTTT.

The chain uses TRBV9 and TRBJ2-3; 7 bases fit TRBD2. CDR1 and CDR2 (germline): SGDLS, YYNGEE. The V gene end was trimmed by 0 bases and the J gene end by 5 bases; junction bases not matched to a gene: 9. The CDR3 is 16 residues long. In DNA form, the CDR3 reads TGTGCCAGCAGCGTAGGGTCCTCTGTAGCGGGAGATACGCAGTATTTT. This sequence encodes CASSVGSSVAGDTQYF.

The chain employs TRBV7-3 and TRBJ2-1; 8 nucleotides align to TRBD2. J was trimmed by 0 bases and V by 2 bases; bases with no gene match: 9. The CDR3 is 18 amino acids. CDR1 SGHTA and CDR2 FQGTGA come from the germline V gene. Here the CDR3 reads CASSLLPLAGGSYNEQFF. CDR3 in DNA: TGTGCCAGCAGCTTACTTCCCCTAGCGGGCGGCTCCTACAATGAGCAGTTCTTC.

This clone was seen a single time. The chain combines TRBV9 with TRBJ2-2; 10 positions agree with TRBD2. The CDR3 is made up of 17 amino acids. Per germline, CDR1 SGDLS and CDR2 YYNGEE. V dropped 2 bases and J dropped 0; count of bases not matched to a gene: 4. The CDR3 sequence: CASSVRTSGSNTGELFF. DNA of the CDR3: TGTGCCAGCAGCGTGAGGACTAGCGGATCGAACACCGGGGAGCTGTTTTTT. Combining the CDR3 with reference TRBV9 and TRBJ2-2 gives the whole variable domain DSGVTQTPKHLITATGQRVTLRCSPRSGDLSVYWYQQSLDQGLQFLIQYYNGEERAKGNILERFSAQQFPDLHSELNLSSLELGDSALYFCASSVRTSGSNTGELFFGEGSRLTVL.

This clone appeared once. This chain connects TRBV5-8 to TRBJ2-3, with 9 bases identical to TRBD2. V shed 4 bases, J shed 4 bases, and the junction held 7 bases outside the gene matches. Germline V gene data show CDR1 as SGHTS and CDR2 as YDEGEE. There are 15 residues in the CDR3. The CDR3 sequence is CASSPGLARADTQYF. DNA of the CDR3: TGTGCCAGCAGCCCCGGACTAGCGAGGGCAGATACGCAGTATTTT. The full variable domain, with the rest looked up from reference TRBV5-8 and TRBJ2-3, is EAGVTQSPTHLIKTRGQQATLRCSPISGHTSVYWYQQALGLGLQFLLWYDEGEERNRGNFPPRFSGRQFPNYSSELNVNALELEDSALYLCASSPGLARADTQYFGPGTRLTVL.

The V and J genes are TRBV6-6 and TRBJ2-1; D possibly corresponds to TRBD1 (6 bases). V lost 8 bases to trimming and J lost 0 bases, with 11 bases between them. This CDR3 contains 14 residues. Germline V gene data show CDR1 as MNHNY and CDR2 as SVGAGI (reference sequence). The CDR3 region has the DNA TGTGCCAGCGAAGACAGGCCCTCCTACAATGAGCAGTTCTTC. Protein sequence: CASEDRPSYNEQFF.

This clone was detected a few times. The gene calls are TRBV10-1 and TRBJ1-2, with a weak D call TRBD1 (6 bases). The CDR3 totals 15 residues. V gave up 4 bases and J gave up 5 bases, with 17 bases separating them. CDR1 and CDR2 from the germline V gene are WNHNN and SYGVQD (reference sequence). The CDR3 loop reads CASSAGQGKDYGYTF. CDR3 DNA: TGCGCCAGCAGTGCTGGGCAGGGGAAAGATTATGGCTACACCTTC.